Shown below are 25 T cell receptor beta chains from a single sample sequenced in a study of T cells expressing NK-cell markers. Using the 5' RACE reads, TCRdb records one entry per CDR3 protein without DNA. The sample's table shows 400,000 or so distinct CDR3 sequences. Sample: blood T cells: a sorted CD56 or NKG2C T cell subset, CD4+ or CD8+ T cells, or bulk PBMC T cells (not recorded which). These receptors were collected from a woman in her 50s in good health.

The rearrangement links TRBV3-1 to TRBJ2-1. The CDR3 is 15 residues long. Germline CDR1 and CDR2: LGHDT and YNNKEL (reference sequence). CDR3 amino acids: CASSQDIGRNNEQFF.

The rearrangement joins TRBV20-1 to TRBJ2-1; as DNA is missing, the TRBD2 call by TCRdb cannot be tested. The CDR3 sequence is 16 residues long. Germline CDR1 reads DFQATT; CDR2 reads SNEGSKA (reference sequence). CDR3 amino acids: CSARDGGLAGGAEQFF.

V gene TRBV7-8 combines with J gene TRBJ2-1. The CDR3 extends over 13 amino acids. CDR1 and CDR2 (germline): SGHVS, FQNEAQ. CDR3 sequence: CASSTSANNEQFF.

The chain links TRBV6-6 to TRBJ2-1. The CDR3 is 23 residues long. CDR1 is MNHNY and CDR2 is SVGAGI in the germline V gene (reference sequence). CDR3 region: CASSYPWLMSNVSRASPDNEQFF.

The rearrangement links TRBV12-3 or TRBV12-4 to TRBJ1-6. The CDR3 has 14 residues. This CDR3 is CASSLREGNSPLHF.

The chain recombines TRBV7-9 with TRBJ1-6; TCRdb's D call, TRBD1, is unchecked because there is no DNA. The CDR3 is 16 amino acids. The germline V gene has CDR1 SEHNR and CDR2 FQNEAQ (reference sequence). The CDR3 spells CASSETTGAGESPLHF.

The CDR3 loop reads CATSYTGVPYNEQFF. The chain carries TRBV24-1 and TRBJ2-1; the D call from TCRdb, TRBD1, cannot be confirmed without DNA. The CDR3 is made up of 15 amino acids. Germline V gene sequence: CDR1 KGHDR, CDR2 SFDVKD.

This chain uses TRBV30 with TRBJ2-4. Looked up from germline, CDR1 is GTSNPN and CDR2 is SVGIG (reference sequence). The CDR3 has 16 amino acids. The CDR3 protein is CAWSVHSALAKNIQYF. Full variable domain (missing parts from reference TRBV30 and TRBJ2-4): SQTIHQWPATLVQPVGSPLSLECTVEGTSNPNLYWYRQAAGRGLQLLFYSVGIGQISSEVPQNLSASRPQDRQFILSSKKLLLSDSGFYLCAWSVHSALAKNIQYFGAGTRLSVL.

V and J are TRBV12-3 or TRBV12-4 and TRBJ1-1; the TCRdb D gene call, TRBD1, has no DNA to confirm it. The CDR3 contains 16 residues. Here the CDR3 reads CASSPHRAGVNTEAFF.

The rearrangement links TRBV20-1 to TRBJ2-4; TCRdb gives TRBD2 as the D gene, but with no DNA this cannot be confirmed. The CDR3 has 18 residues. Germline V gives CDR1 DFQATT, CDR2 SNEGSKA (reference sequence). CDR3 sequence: CSARPPLAGGGAKNIQYF.

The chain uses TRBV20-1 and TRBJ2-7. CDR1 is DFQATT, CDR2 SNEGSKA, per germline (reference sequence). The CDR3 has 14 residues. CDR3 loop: CSARVPQTGYEQYF.

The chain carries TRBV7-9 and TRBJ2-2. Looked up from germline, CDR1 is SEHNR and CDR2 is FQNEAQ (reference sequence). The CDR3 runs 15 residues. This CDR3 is CASRREALLTGELFF. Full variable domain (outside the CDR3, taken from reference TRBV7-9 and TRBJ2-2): DTGVSQNPRHKITKRGQNVTFRCDPISEHNRLYWYRQTLGQGPEFLTYFQNEAQLEKSRLLSDRFSAERPKGSFSTLEIQRTEQGDSAMYLCASRREALLTGELFFGEGSRLTVL.

CDR3 residues: CASRVTGLVSAGELFF. The chain joins TRBV28 to TRBJ2-2; TCRdb reports TRBD1, a call that lacks DNA to check it against. CDR1 and CDR2 from the germline V gene are MDHEN and SYDVKM. The CDR3 runs 16 residues.

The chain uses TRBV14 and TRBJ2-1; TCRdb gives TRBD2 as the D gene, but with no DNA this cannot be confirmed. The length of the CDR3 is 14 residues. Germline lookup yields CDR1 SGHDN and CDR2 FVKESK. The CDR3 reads CASSQSLAYGEQFF. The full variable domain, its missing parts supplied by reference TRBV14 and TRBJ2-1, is EAGVTQFPSHSVIEKGQTVTLRCDPISGHDNLYWYRRVMGKEIKFLLHFVKESKQDESGMPNNRFLAERTGGTYSTLKVQPAELEDSGVYFCASSQSLAYGEQFFGPGTRLTVL.

CDR3 loop: CASSSTGGVTEAFF. The chain joins TRBV7-9 to TRBJ1-1; TCRdb's D call of TRBD1 is untestable without DNA. The CDR3 totals 14 residues. CDR1 and CDR2 (germline): SEHNR, FQNEAQ (reference sequence). The full variable domain, its missing parts supplied by reference TRBV7-9 and TRBJ1-1, is DTGVSQNPRHKITKRGQNVTFRCDPISEHNRLYWYRQTLGQGPEFLTYFQNEAQLEKSRLLSDRFSAERPKGSFSTLEIQRTEQGDSAMYLCASSSTGGVTEAFFGQGTRLTVV.

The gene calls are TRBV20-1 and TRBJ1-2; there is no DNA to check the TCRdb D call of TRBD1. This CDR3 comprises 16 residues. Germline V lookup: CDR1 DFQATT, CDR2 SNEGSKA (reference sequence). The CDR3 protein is CSFKGTGNGQSYGYTF.

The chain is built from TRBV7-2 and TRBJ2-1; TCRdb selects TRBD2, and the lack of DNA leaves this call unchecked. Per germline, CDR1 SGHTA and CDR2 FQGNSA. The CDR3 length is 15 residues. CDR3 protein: CASSLGLAGSSEQFF.

CDR3 in amino acids: CSALPGLADYEQYF. The chain recombines TRBV20-1 with TRBJ2-7; TCRdb outputs TRBD2, but without DNA this stays unchecked. Germline CDR1 DFQATT, CDR2 SNEGSKA (reference sequence). The length of the CDR3 is 14 residues.

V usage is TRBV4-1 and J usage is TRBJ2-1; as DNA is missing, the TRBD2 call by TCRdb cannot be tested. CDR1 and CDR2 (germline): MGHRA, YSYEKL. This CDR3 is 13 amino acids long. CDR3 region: CASSQGPSGSRFF.

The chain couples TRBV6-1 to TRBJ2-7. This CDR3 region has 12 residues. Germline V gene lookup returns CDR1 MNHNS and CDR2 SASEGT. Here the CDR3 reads CASTLKLDEQYF.

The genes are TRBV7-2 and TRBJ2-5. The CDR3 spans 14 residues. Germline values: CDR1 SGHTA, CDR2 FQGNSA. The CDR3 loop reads CASSLSSFSETQYF. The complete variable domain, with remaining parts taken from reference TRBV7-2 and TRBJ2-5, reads GAGVSQSPSNKVTEKGKDVELRCDPISGHTALYWYRQSLGQGLEFLIYFQGNSAPDKSGLPSDRFSAERTGGSVSTLTIQRTQQEDSAVYLCASSLSSFSETQYFGPGTRLLVL.

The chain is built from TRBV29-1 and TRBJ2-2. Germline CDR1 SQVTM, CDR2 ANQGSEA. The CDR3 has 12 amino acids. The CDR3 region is CSVLKTPGELFF.

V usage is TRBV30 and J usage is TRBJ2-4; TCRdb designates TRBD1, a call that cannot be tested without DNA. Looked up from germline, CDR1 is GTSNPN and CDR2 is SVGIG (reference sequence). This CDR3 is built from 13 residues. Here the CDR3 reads CAWSRGAKNIQYF.

The CDR3 is CASSTGTSSTDTQYF. The rearrangement joins TRBV9 to TRBJ2-3; as DNA is missing, the TRBD2 call by TCRdb cannot be tested. CDR1 is SGDLS, CDR2 YYNGEE, per germline. The CDR3 is 15 amino acids.

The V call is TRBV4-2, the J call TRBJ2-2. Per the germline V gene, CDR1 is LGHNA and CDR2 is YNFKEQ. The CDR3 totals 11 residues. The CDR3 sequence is CASGRIGELFF.